These 5 T cell receptor beta chains originate from one sample sequenced in a study of cytotoxic CD8 clonotypes in ibrutinib-treated CLL. Some clones are missing from TCRdb's copy, which holds only in-frame ones; the method was immunoSEQ multiplex PCR. Here the sample spans approximately 100,000 clones, about 58% being singletons. Source: PBMCs, taken after 24 months of ibrutinib treatment. These receptors came from a human donor with chronic lymphocytic leukemia.

The rearrangement uses TRBV29-1 and TRBJ2-4, with D tentatively TRBD1 or TRBD2 (5 bases each). Germline CDR1 is SQVTM and CDR2 is ANQGSEA. V lost 3 bases and J lost 7, with 10 bases in between. The CDR3 loop spans 12 amino acids. Here the CDR3 DNA reads TGCAGCGTTGAGGGGGTAGAGAACATTCAGTACTTC. It yields the protein CSVEGVENIQYF.

This clone was observed once. The J gene is TRBJ2-5, the V gene TRBV6-6, with 8 bases that match TRBD2. This CDR3 contains 15 residues. Trimming cost V 0 bases and J 3 bases; bases outside gene matches: 3. Germline lookup yields CDR1 MNHNY and CDR2 SVGAGI (reference sequence). CDR3 nucleotides: TGTGCCAGCAGTTACTCGGGACTAGTCAAAGAGACCCAGTACTTC. It translates to CASSYSGLVKETQYF.

The chain recombines TRBV10-1 with TRBJ1-1, with TRBD1 as a possible D gene (5 bases). The length of the CDR3 is 13 residues. Germline V lookup: CDR1 WNHNN, CDR2 SYGVQD (reference sequence). V lost 7 bases to trimming and J lost 5 bases, with 14 bases between them. The CDR3 nucleotides are TGCGCCAGCAAACCGGGGAAGGGGACTGAAGCTTTCTTT. It codes for CASKPGKGTEAFF.

The chain joins TRBV7-2 to TRBJ2-1, with D possibly being TRBD2 (6 bases). The germline V gene has CDR1 SGHTA and CDR2 FQGNSA. Trimming left V 8 bases short and J 5 bases short, with 10 bases between. CDR3 length: 12 amino acids. CDR3 region: CASGGTNNEQFF. CDR3 in DNA: TGTGCCAGCGGAGGGACCAACAATGAGCAGTTCTTC.

This clone has just a few counts. The chain recombines TRBV11-3 with TRBJ2-3, with 8 bases fitting TRBD1. Germline V gene lookup returns CDR1 SGHNT and CDR2 YENEEA. The CDR3 contains 15 residues. V shed 6 bases, J shed 7 bases, and the junction held 12 bases outside the gene matches. The DNA of the CDR3 is TGTGCCAGCAGAGGGGACGGACAGGGACCAAATACGCAGTATTTT. Its protein product is CASRGDGQGPNTQYF. The full variable domain, with the rest looked up from reference TRBV11-3 and TRBJ2-3, is EAGVVQSPRYKIIEKKQPVAFWCNPISGHNTLYWYLQNLGQGPELLIRYENEEAVDDSQLPKDRFSAERLKGVDSTLKIQPAELGDSAVYLCASRGDGQGPNTQYFGPGTRLTVL.